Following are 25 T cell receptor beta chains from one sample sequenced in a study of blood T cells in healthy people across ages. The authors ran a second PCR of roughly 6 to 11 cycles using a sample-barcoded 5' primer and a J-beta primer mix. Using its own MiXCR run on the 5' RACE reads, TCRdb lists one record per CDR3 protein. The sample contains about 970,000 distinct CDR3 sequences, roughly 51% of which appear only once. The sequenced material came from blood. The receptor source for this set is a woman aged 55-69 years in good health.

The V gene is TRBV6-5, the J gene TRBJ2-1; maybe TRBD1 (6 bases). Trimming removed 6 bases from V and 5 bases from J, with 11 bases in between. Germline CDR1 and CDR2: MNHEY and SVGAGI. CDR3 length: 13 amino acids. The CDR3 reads CASRYGQNNEQFF. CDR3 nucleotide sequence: TGTGCCAGCAGATACGGACAGAACAATGAGCAGTTCTTC.

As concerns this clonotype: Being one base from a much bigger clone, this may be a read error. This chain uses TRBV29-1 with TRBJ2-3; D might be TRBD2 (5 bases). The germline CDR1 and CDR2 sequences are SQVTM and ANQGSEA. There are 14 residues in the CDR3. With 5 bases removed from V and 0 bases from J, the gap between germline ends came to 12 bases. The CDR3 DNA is TGCAGCGTTAAAAGTCGAGGGAGCACAGATACGCAGTATTTT. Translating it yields CSVKSRGSTDTQYF.

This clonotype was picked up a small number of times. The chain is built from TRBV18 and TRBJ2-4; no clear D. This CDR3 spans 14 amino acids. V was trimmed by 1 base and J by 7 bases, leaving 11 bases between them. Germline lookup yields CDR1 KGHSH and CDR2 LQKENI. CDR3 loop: CASSPQGQQNIQYF. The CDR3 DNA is TGTGCCAGCTCACCACAGGGCCAGCAGAACATTCAGTACTTC.

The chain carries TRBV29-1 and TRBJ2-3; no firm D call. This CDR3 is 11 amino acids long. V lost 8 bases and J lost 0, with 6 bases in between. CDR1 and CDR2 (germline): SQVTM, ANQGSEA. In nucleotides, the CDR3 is TGCAGCCAAACTAGCACAGATACGCAGTATTTT. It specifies CSQTSTDTQYF.

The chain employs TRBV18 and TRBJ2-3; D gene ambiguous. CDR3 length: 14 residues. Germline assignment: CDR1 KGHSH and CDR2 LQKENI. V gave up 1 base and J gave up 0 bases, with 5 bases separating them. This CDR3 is CASSPHKSTDTQYF. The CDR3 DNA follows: TGTGCCAGCTCACCACACAAGAGCACAGATACGCAGTATTTT.

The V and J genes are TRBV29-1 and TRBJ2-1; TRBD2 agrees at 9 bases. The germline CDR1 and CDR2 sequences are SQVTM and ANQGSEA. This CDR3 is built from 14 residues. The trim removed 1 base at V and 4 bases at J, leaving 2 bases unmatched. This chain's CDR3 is CSVEASGVYNEQFF. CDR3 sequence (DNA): TGCAGCGTTGAAGCTAGCGGGGTTTACAATGAGCAGTTCTTC.

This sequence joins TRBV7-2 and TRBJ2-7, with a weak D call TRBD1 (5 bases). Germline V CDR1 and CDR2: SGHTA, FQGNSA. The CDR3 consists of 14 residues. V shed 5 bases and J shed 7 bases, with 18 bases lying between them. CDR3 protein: CASSPLQGFGEQYF. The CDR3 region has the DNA TGTGCCAGCAGCCCCCTCCAGGGATTCGGGGAGCAGTACTTC.

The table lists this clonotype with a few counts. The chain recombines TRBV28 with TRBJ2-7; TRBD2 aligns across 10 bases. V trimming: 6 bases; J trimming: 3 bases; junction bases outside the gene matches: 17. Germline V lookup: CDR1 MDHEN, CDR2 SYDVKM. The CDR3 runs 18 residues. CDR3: CASSPIRTSGAGSYEQYF. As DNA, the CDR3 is TGTGCCAGCAGCCCTATTAGAACTAGCGGGGCGGGGAGCTACGAGCAGTACTTC.

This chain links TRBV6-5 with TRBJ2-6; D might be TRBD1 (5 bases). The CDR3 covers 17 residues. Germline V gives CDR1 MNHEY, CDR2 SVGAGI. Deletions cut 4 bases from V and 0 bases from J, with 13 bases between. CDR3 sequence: CASSFSTGISGANVLTF. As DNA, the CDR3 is TGTGCCAGCAGTTTTTCCACAGGTATCTCTGGGGCCAACGTCCTGACTTTC.

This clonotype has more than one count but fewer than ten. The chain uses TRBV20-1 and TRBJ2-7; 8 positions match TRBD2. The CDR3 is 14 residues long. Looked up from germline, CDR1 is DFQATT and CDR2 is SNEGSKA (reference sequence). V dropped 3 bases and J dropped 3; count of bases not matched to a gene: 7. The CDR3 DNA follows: TGCAGTGCTAGCGGGAGGGCCGCTTACTACGAGCAGTACTTC. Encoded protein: CSASGRAAYYEQYF.

The CDR3 sequence: CASSLEGKADYEQYF. CDR3 coding DNA: TGCGCCAGCAGCTTGGAGGGCAAGGCAGACTACGAGCAGTACTTC. This chain uses TRBV5-1 with TRBJ2-4; D is undetermined. TRBJ2-7 explains the end of the DNA better; the J call may be wrong. Germline values: CDR1 SGHRS, CDR2 YFSETQ. The CDR3 contains 15 residues.

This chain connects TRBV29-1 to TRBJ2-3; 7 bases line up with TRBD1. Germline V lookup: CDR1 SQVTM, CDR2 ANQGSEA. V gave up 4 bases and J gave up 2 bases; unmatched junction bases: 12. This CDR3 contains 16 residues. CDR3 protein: CSVVIRGGQITDTQYF. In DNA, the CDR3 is TGCAGCGTTGTGATCAGAGGGGGACAGATCACAGATACGCAGTATTTT.

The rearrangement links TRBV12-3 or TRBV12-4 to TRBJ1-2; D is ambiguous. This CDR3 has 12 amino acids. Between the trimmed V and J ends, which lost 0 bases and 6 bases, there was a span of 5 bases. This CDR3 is CASSLARHGYTF. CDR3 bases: TGTGCCAGCAGTTTAGCACGCCATGGCTACACCTTC.

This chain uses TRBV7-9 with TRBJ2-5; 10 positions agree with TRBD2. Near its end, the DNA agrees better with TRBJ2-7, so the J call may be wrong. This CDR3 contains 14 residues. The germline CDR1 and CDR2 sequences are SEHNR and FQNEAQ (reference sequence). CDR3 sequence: CASSSLAGAIEQYF. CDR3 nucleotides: TGTGCCAGCAGCTCTCTAGCGGGAGCAATCGAGCAGTACTTC.

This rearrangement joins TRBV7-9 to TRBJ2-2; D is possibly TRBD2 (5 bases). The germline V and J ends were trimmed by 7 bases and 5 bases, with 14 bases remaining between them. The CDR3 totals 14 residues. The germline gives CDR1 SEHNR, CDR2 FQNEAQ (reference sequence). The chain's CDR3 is CASNRDLGTGELFF. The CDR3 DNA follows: TGTGCCAGCAACCGGGATTTGGGAACCGGGGAGCTGTTTTTT.

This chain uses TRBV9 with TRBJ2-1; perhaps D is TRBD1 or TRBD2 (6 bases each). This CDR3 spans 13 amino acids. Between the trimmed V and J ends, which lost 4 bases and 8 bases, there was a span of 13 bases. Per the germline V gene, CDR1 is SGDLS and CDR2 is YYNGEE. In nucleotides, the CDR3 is TGTGCCAGCAGCCAGAACAGGGACTATGAGCAGTTCTTC. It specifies CASSQNRDYEQFF.

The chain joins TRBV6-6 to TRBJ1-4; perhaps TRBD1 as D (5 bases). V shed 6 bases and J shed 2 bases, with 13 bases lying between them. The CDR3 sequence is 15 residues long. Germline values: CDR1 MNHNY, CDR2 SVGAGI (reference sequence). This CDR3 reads CASRPSGGTNEKLFF. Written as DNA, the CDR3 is TGTGCCAGCAGACCCTCGGGGGGTACTAATGAAAAACTGTTTTTT.

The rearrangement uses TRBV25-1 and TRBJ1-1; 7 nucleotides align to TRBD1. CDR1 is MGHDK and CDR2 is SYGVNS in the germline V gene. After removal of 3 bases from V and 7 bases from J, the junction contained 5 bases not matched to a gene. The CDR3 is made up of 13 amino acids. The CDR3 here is CASSERQGDEAFF. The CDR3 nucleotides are TGTGCCAGCAGTGAGCGACAGGGTGATGAAGCTTTCTTT.

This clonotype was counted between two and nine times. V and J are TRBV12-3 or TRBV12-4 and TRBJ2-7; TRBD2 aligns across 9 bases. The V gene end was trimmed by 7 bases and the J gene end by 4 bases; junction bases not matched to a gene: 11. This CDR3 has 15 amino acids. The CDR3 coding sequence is TGTGCCAGCACCCCGAGGCGGGAGGGCCCATACGAGCAGTACTTC. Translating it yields CASTPRREGPYEQYF.

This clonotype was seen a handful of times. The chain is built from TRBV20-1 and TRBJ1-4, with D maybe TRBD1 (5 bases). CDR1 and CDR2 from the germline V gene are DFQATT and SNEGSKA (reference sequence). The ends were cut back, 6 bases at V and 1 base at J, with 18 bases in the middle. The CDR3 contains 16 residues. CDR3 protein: CSAPPRGYGTNEKLFF. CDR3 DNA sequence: TGCAGTGCCCCGCCGAGGGGCTATGGAACTAATGAAAAACTGTTTTTT.

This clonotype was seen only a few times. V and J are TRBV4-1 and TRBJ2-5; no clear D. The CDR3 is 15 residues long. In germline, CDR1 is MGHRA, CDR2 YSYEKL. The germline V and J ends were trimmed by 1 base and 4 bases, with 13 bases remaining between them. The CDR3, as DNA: TGCGCCAGCAGCCAAGGTCTGCAGCCCACAGAGACCCAGTACTTC. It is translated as CASSQGLQPTETQYF.

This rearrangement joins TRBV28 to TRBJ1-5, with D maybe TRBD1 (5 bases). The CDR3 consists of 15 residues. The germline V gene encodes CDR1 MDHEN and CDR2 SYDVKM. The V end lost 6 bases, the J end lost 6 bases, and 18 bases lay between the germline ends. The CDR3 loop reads CASSPPWGWSQPQHF. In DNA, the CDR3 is TGTGCCAGCAGCCCCCCCTGGGGGTGGTCTCAGCCCCAGCATTTT.

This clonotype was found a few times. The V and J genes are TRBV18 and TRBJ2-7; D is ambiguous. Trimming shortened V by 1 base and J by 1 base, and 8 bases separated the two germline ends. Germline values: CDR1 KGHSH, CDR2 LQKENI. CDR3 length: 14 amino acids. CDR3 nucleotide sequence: TGTGCCAGCTCACCACGGACGGAGTCCTACGAGCAGTACTTC. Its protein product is CASSPRTESYEQYF. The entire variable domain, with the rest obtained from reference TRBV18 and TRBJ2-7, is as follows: NAGVMQNPRHLVRRRGQEARLRCSPMKGHSHVYWYRQLPEEGLKFMVYLQKENIIDESGMPKERFSAEFPKEGPSILRIQQVVRGDSAAYFCASSPRTESYEQYFGPGTRLTVT.

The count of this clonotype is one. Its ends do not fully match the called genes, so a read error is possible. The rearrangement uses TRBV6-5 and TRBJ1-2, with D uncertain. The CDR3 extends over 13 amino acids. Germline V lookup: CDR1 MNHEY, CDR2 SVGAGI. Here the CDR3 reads CASSCSRKYGCTF. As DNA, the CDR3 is TGTGCCAGCAGTTGCTCGAGGAAGTATGGCTGCACCTTC.

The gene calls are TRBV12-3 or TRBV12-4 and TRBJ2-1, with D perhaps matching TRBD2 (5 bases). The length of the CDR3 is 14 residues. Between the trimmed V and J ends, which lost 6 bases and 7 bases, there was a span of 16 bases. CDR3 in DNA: TGTGCCAGCAGAGGAAGGAGGTGGCAAAATGAGCAGTTCTTC. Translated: CASRGRRWQNEQFF.